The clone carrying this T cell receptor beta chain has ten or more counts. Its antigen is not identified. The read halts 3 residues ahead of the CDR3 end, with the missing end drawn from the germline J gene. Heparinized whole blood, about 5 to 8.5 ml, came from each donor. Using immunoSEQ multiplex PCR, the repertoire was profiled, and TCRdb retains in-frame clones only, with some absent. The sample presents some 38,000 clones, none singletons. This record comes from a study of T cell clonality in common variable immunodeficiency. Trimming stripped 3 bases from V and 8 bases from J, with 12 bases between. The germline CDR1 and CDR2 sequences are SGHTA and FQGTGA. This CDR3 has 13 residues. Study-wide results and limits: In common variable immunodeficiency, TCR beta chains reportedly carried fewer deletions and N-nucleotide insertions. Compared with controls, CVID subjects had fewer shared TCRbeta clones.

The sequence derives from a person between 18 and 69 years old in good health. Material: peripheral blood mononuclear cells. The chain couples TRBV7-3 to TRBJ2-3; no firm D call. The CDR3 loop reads CASSFPGSGTQYF. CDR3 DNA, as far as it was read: TGTGCCAGCAGCTTTCCTGGATCGGGTACG. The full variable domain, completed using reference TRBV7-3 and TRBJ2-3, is GAGVSQTPSNKVTEKGKYVELRCDPISGHTALYWYRQSLGQGPEFLIYFQGTGAADDSGLPNDRFFAVRPEGSVSTLKIQRTERGDSAVYLCASSFPGSGTQYFGPGTRLTVL.